This TCR beta chain was sequenced for a study of radiotherapy plus CTLA-4 blockade in lung cancer. Study context: Among patients, over 15% showed objective responses, and 25% to 35% had disease control.

Only in-frame clones appear in the TCRdb table, and some are missing; sequencing was by immunoSEQ multiplex PCR. The sample includes more than 90,000 clones, 81% seen only once; the top ten take 2.5% to 3.5%. Trimming removed 3 bases from V and 1 base from J; junction bases left unmatched: 8. The CDR3 spans 16 residues. The germline gives CDR1 SGHAT, CDR2 FQNNGV. This sample comprised peripheral blood, obtained from a patient treated with radiotherapy plus ipilimumab. The sequence was collected from a human donor with non-small cell lung cancer that progressed on radiotherapy plus ipilimumab. Some clones in this sample may be carry-over from other donors' samples. This chain links TRBV11-2 with TRBJ2-5; 7 bases are a match to TRBD2. The CDR3 DNA follows: TGTGCCAGCAGCTTCCGGACTAGTCGGGCCCAAGAGACCCAGTACTTC. It translates to CASSFRTSRAQETQYF. The complete variable domain, with remaining parts taken from reference TRBV11-2 and TRBJ2-5, reads EAGVAQSPRYKIIEKRQSVAFWCNPISGHATLYWYQQILGQGPKLLIQFQNNGVVDDSQLPKDRFSAERLKGVDSTLKIQPAKLEDSAVYLCASSFRTSRAQETQYFGPGTRLLVL.